This T cell receptor beta chain derives from a study of shared clonotypes between healthy human individuals. Points from the study as a whole: Clonotypes shared by all four sorted-subset donors had higher generation probabilities than non-shared clonotypes.

Generated by immunoSEQ multiplex PCR, the TCRdb table keeps only in-frame clones and is missing some. This table has about 2 million clones, around 96% appearing once. Naive CD8 isolation took CD45RO-negative cells positively selected for CCR7 and excluded terminally differentiated effector memory CD45RA+ cells. Comments on this clone: Antigen unknown.

Germline CDR1 LNHDA, CDR2 SQIVND (reference sequence). The CDR3 has 16 amino acids. The germline V and J ends were trimmed by 1 base and 4 bases, with 17 bases remaining between them. Sequences were obtained from naive CD8+ T cells sorted from blood. The chain has TRBV19 and TRBJ2-7; weak D call: TRBD2 (6 bases). The source is a man younger than 35 in good health. Here the CDR3 DNA reads TGTGCCAGTAGTATAGGCCAGGGCCTAGGAGGGTACGAGCAGTACTTC. It specifies CASSIGQGLGGYEQYF.